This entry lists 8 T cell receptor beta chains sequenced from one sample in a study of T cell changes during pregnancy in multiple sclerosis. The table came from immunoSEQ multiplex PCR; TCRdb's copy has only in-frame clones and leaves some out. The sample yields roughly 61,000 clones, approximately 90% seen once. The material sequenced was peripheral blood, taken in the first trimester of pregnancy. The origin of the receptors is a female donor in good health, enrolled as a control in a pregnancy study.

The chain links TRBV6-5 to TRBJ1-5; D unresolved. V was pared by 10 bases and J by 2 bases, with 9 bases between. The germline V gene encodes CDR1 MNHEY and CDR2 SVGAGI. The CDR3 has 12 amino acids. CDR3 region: CATRRGNQPQHF. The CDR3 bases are TGTGCCACCCGGAGGGGCAATCAGCCCCAGCATTTT.

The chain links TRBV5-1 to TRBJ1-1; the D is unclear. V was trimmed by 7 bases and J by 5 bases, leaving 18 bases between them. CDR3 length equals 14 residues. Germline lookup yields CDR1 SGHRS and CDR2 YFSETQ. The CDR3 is CASFLAGVKTEAFF. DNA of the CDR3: TGCGCCAGCTTTTTAGCGGGAGTAAAGACTGAAGCTTTCTTT. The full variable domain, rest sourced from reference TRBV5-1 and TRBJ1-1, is KAGVTQTPRYLIKTRGQQVTLSCSPISGHRSVSWYQQTPGQGLQFLFEYFSETQRNKGNFPGRFSGRQFSNSRSEMNVSTLELGDSALYLCASFLAGVKTEAFFGQGTRLTVV.

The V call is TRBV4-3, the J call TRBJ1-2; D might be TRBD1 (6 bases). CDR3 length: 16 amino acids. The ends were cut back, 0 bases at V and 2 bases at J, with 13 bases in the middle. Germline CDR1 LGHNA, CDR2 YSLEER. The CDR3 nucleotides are TGCGCCAGCAGCCAAGAAAACAGGGTGACGAACTATGGCTACACCTTC. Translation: CASSQENRVTNYGYTF.

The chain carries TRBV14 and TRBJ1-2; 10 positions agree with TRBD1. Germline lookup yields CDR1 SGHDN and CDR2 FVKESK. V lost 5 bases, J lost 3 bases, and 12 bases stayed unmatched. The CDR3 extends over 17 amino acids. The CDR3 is CASSFKGQGVFDYGYTF. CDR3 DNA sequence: TGTGCCAGCAGCTTCAAAGGACAGGGGGTTTTTGACTATGGCTACACCTTC. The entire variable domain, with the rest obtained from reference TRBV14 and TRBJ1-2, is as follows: EAGVTQFPSHSVIEKGQTVTLRCDPISGHDNLYWYRRVMGKEIKFLLHFVKESKQDESGMPNNRFLAERTGGTYSTLKVQPAELEDSGVYFCASSFKGQGVFDYGYTFGSGTRLTVV.

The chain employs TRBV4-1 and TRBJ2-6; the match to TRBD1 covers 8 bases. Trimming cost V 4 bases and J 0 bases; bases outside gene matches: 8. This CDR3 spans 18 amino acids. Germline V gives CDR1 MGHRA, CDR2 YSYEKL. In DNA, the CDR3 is TGCGCCAGCAGCCCTAGGGACAGGAGAACCTCTGGGGCCAACGTCCTGACTTTC. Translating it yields CASSPRDRRTSGANVLTF.

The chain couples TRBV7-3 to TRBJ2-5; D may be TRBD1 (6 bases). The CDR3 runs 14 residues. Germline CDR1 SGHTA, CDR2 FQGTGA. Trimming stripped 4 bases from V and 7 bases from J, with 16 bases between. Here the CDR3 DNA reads TGTGCCAGCAGCTCAGGGGTGACTAAGGGGACCCAGTACTTC. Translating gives CASSSGVTKGTQYF.

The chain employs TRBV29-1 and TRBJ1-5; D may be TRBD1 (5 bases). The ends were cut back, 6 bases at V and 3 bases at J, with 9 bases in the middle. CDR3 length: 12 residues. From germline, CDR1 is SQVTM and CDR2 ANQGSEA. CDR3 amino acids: CSVQGNNQPQHF. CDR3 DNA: TGCAGCGTCCAGGGCAACAATCAGCCCCAGCATTTT.

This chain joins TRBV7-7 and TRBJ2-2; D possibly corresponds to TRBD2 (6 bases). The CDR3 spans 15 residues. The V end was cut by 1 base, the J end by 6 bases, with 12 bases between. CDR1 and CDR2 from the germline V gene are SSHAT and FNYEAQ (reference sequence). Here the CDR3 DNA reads TGTGCCAGCAGCTTAGTAACCGGGAGATCCGGGGAGCTGTTTTTT. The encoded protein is CASSLVTGRSGELFF.